This T cell receptor beta chain was sequenced for a study of tumor T cells in aggressive B-cell lymphoma. V lost 6 bases to trimming and J lost 3 bases, with 12 bases between them. The CDR3 covers 13 residues. CDR1 and CDR2 from the germline V gene are MNHEY and SVGAGI. Data came from immunoSEQ multiplex PCR; TCRdb stores just in-frame clones and leaves some out. This table holds approximately 10,000 clones, roughly 84% found once. Material for sequencing was tumor tissue. This clonotype was sampled from an adult with diffuse large B cell lymphoma. The chain has TRBV6-5 and TRBJ2-7, with D perhaps TRBD1 (6 bases). The CDR3 bases are TGTGCCAGCAGCCCGCCGGACAGCTACGAGCAGTACTTC. It encodes CASSPPDSYEQYF.